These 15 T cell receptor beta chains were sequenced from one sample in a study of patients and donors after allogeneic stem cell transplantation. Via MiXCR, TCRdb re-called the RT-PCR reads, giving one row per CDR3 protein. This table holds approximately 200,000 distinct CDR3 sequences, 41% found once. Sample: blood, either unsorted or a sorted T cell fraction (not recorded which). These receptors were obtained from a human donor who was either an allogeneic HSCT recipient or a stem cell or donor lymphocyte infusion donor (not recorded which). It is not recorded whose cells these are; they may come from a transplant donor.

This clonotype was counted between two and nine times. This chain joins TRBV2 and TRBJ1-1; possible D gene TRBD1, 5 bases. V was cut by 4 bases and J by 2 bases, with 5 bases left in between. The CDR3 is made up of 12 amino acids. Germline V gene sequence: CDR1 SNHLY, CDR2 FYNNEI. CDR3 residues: CASSGDNTEAFF. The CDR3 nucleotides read TGTGCCAGCAGTGGGGACAACACTGAAGCTTTCTTT.

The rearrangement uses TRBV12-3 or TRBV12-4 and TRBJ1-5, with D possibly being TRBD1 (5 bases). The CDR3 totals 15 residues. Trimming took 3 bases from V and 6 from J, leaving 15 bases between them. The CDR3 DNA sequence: TGTGCCAGCAGTTTTCGTCAGGGAGATGTTCAGCCCCAGCATTTT. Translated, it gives CASSFRQGDVQPQHF.

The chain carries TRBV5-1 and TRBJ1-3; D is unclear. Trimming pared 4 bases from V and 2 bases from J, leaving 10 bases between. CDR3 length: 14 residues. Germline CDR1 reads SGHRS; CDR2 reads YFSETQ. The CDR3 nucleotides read TGCGCCAGCAGCCCATCCTGGACTGGAAACACCATATATTTT. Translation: CASSPSWTGNTIYF.

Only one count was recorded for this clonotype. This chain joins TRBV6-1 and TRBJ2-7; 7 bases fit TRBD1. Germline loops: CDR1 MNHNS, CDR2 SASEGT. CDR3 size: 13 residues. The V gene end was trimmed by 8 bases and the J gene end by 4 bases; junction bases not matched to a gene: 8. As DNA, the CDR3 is TGTGCCAGCGGAGAACAGGGGTTGTACGAGCAGTACTTC. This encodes CASGEQGLYEQYF.

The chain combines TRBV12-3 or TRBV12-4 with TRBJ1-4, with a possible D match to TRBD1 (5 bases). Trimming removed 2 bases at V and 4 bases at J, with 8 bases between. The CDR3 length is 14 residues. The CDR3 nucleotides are TGTGCCAGCAGTTTACAGGGCTTTAATGAAAAACTGTTTTTT. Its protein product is CASSLQGFNEKLFF.

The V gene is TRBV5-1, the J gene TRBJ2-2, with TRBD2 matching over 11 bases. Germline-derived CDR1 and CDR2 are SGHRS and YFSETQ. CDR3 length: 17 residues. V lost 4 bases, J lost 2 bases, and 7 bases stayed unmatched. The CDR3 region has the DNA TGCGCCAGCAGCCGGGAGACTAGCGGGATAAACACCGGGGAGCTGTTTTTT. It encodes CASSRETSGINTGELFF.

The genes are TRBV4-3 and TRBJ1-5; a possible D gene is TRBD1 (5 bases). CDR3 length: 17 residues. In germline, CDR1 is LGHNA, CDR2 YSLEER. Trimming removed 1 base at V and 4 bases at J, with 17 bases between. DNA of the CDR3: TGCGCCAGCAGCCAAGGGACCGGGACCCCGGCGAATCAGCCCCAGCATTTT. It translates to CASSQGTGTPANQPQHF.

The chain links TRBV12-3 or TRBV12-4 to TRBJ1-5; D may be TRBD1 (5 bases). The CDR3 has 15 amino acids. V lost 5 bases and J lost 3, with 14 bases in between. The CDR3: CASSPEGLHNQPQHF. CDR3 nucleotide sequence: TGTGCCAGCAGTCCAGAGGGGTTGCACAATCAGCCCCAGCATTTT.

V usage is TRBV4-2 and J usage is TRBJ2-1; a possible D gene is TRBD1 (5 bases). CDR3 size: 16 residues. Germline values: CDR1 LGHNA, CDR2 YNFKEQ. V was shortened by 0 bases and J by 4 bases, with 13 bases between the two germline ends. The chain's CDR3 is CASSQEHRSKYNEQFF. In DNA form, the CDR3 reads TGTGCCAGCAGCCAAGAGCACAGGAGTAAGTACAATGAGCAGTTCTTC.

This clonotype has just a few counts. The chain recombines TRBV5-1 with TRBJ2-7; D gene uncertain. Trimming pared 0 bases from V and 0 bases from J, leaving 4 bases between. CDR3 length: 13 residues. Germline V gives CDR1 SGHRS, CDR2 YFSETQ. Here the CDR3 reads CASSLGSSYEQYF. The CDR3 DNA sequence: TGCGCCAGCAGCTTGGGCAGCTCCTACGAGCAGTACTTC.

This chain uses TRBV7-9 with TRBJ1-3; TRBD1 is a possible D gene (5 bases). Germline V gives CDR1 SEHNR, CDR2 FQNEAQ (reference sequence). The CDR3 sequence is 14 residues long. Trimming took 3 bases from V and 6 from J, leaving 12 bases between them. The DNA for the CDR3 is TGTGCCAGCAGCTTCGATCAGGGCCTAAACACCATATATTTT. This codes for CASSFDQGLNTIYF.

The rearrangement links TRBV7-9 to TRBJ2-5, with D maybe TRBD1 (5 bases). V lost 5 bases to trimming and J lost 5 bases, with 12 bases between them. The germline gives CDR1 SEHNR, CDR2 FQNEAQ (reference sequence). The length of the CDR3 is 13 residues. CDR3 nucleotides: TGTGCCAGCAGCCCTATCAGGGATGAGACCCAGTACTTC. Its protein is CASSPIRDETQYF.

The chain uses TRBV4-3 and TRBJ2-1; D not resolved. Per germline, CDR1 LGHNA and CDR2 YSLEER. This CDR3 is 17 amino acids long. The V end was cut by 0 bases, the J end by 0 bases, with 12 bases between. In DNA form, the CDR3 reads TGCGCCAGCAGCCAAGAACCGGACCGAAGCTCCTACAATGAGCAGTTCTTC. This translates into CASSQEPDRSSYNEQFF.

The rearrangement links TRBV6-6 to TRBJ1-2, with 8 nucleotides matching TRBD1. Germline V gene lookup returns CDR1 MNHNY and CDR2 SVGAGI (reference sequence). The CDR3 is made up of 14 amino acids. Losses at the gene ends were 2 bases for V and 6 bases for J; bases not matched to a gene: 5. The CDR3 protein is CASSYRGQGHGYTF. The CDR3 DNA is TGTGCCAGCAGTTACCGCGGACAGGGCCATGGCTACACCTTC.

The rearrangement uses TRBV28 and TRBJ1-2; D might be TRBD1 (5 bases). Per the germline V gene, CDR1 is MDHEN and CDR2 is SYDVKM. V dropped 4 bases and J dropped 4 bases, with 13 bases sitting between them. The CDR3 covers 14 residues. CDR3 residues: CASSSRDRGYGYTF. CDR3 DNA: TGTGCCAGCAGTTCACGGGACCGCGGCTATGGCTACACCTTC.